Shown below are 30 T cell receptor beta chains from a single sample sequenced in a study of T cells in localized non-small cell lung cancer. Some clones are missing from TCRdb's copy, which holds only in-frame ones; the method was immunoSEQ multiplex PCR. The repertoire consists of roughly 77,000 clones, with more than 75% occurring once and the leading ten covering around a fifth. The sample here was peripheral blood, taken before any cancer treatment. The receptors originated from a woman between 40 and 69 years old with stage I squamous cell lung carcinoma.

J is TRBJ2-3 and V is TRBV7-3, with a tentative D call TRBD2 (5 bases). Deletions cut 5 bases from V and 5 bases from J, with 11 bases between. Germline V lookup: CDR1 SGHTA, CDR2 FQGTGA. The length of the CDR3 is 13 residues. The CDR3 here is CASSPIGGDTQYF. The CDR3 DNA reads TGTGCCAGCAGCCCCATCGGAGGAGATACGCAGTATTTT.

This clone has only a few counts. This sequence joins TRBV13 and TRBJ2-7; D is uncertain. Germline V gene data show CDR1 as PRHDT and CDR2 as FYEKMQ (reference sequence). The V and J ends lost 2 bases and 2 bases respectively, with 7 bases between them. The CDR3 is 13 amino acids. The CDR3 reads CASSLFRTYEQYF. CDR3 DNA sequence: TGTGCCAGCAGCTTATTCAGAACCTACGAGCAGTACTTC. The whole variable domain, filled in from reference TRBV13 and TRBJ2-7, reads AAGVIQSPRHLIKEKRETATLKCYPIPRHDTVYWYQQGPGQDPQFLISFYEKMQSDKGSIPDRFSAQQFSDYHSELNMSSLELGDSALYFCASSLFRTYEQYFGPGTRLTVT.

The chain recombines TRBV19 with TRBJ2-2; perhaps TRBD2 as D (6 bases). Germline loops: CDR1 LNHDA, CDR2 SQIVND (reference sequence). Trimming removed 10 bases from V and 8 bases from J, with 23 bases in between. The CDR3 has 15 residues. The CDR3 protein is CATKKRDSSAGELFF. The CDR3 region has the DNA TGTGCCACCAAAAAACGGGACTCCTCGGCTGGGGAGCTGTTTTTT. Full variable domain (rest looked up from reference TRBV19 and TRBJ2-2): DGGITQSPKYLFRKEGQNVTLSCEQNLNHDAMYWYRQDPGQGLRLIYYSQIVNDFQKGDIAEGYSVSREKKESFPLTVTSAQKNPTAFYLCATKKRDSSAGELFFGEGSRLTVL.

A few counts support this clone. The chain combines TRBV10-3 with TRBJ2-3; perhaps TRBD2 as D (5 bases). CDR3 length: 15 amino acids. CDR1 is ENHRY, CDR2 SYGVKD, per germline. V shed 0 bases and J shed 0 bases, with 7 bases lying between them. CDR3 in amino acids: CAISESWTSTDTQYF. The CDR3, as DNA: TGTGCCATCAGTGAGTCGTGGACTAGCACAGATACGCAGTATTTT.

The chain couples TRBV5-6 to TRBJ1-1, with D perhaps matching TRBD1 (6 bases). CDR1 is SGHDT and CDR2 is YYEEEE in the germline V gene. The V end was cut by 0 bases, the J end by 4 bases, with 16 bases between. The CDR3 loop spans 16 amino acids. The CDR3 loop reads CASSLGRRGQGTEAFF. The DNA of the CDR3 is TGTGCCAGCAGCTTGGGACGACGGGGGCAGGGCACTGAAGCTTTCTTT.

This chain links TRBV30 with TRBJ1-4; D is unresolved. The V gene's germline CDR1 is GTSNPN and CDR2 SVGIG (reference sequence). The CDR3 sequence is 12 residues long. Trimming took off 1 base at V and 3 bases at J, with 3 bases between the two ends. CDR3: CAWSGANEKLFF. The CDR3 nucleotides are TGTGCCTGGAGTGGAGCTAATGAAAAACTGTTTTTT.

This chain links TRBV7-2 with TRBJ1-2; D is undetermined. CDR3 length: 15 residues. Deletions cut 7 bases from V and 5 bases from J, with 20 bases between. The germline V gene has CDR1 SGHTA and CDR2 FQGNSA. Here the CDR3 reads CASTLTPWVGYGYTF. The CDR3 nucleotides read TGTGCCAGCACCCTTACCCCATGGGTGGGGTATGGCTACACCTTC.

This clone was observed a handful of times. In nucleotides, the CDR3 is TGTGCCAGCAGCAAAACAGGGGCGAACACTGAAGCTTTCTTT. Amino acid sequence: CASSKTGANTEAFF. This rearrangement joins TRBV9 to TRBJ1-1, with 7 positions matching TRBD1. Looked up from germline, CDR1 is SGDLS and CDR2 is YYNGEE. V dropped 4 bases and J dropped 1; count of bases not matched to a gene: 4. The CDR3 loop spans 14 amino acids.

The rearrangement uses TRBV5-1 and TRBJ2-7, with 9 bases lining up with TRBD1. The CDR3 is 15 amino acids. Germline V lookup: CDR1 SGHRS, CDR2 YFSETQ. Trimming took 0 bases from V and 3 from J; bases not matched to a gene: 4. The CDR3 nucleotides are TGCGCCAGCAGCTTGGACACAGGGGGCGTCTACGAGCAGTACTTC. Encoded protein: CASSLDTGGVYEQYF.

The chain carries TRBV7-9 and TRBJ2-1; 7 positions agree with TRBD1. The CDR3 runs 15 residues. The germline V gene has CDR1 SEHNR and CDR2 FQNEAQ (reference sequence). Germline trimming cut 0 bases from V and 4 bases from J; bases unmatched to any gene: 3. The CDR3 here is CASSLALRGYNEQFF. CDR3 in DNA: TGTGCCAGCAGCTTAGCACTCAGGGGGTACAATGAGCAGTTCTTC.

The CDR3 spells CASSIVAVPQAQHF. DNA for the CDR3: TGTGCCAGTAGTATAGTGGCAGTCCCCCAGGCCCAGCATTTT. V usage is TRBV19 and J usage is TRBJ1-5; D unclear. The CDR3 runs 14 residues. The germline CDR1 and CDR2 sequences are LNHDA and SQIVND (reference sequence). V was shortened by 1 base and J by 11 bases, with 15 bases between the two germline ends.

The rearrangement links TRBV7-2 to TRBJ1-6; D unresolved. Germline V gene sequence: CDR1 SGHTA, CDR2 FQGNSA. V was shortened by 1 base and J by 6 bases, with 7 bases between the two germline ends. The CDR3 totals 14 residues. This CDR3 reads CASSLVEGNSPLHF. The CDR3 nucleotides read TGTGCCAGCAGCTTAGTTGAGGGTAATTCACCCCTCCACTTT. The full variable domain, completed using reference TRBV7-2 and TRBJ1-6, is GAGVSQSPSNKVTEKGKDVELRCDPISGHTALYWYRQSLGQGLEFLIYFQGNSAPDKSGLPSDRFSAERTGGSVSTLTIQRTQQEDSAVYLCASSLVEGNSPLHFGNGTRLTVT.

J is TRBJ2-5 and V is TRBV28, with D perhaps TRBD1 or TRBD2 (5 bases each). Per germline, CDR1 MDHEN and CDR2 SYDVKM. V was cut by 5 bases and J by 0 bases, with 16 bases left in between. CDR3 length: 16 amino acids. The CDR3 region is CASSPGTRVDQETQYF. CDR3 nucleotide sequence: TGTGCCAGCAGTCCTGGGACGAGGGTGGACCAAGAGACCCAGTACTTC. Based on the CDR3 plus reference TRBV28 and TRBJ2-5, the full variable domain is DVKVTQSSRYLVKRTGEKVFLECVQDMDHENMFWYRQDPGLGLRLIYFSYDVKMKEKGDIPEGYSVSREKKERFSLILESASTNQTSMYLCASSPGTRVDQETQYFGPGTRLLVL.

CDR3 protein: CAWSGGMRAEAFF. The CDR3 DNA reads TGTGCCTGGAGTGGGGGGATGCGGGCTGAAGCTTTCTTT. This sequence joins TRBV30 and TRBJ1-1, with D possibly TRBD1 on 5 matching bases. Per germline, CDR1 GTSNPN and CDR2 SVGIG (reference sequence). The V end lost 1 base, the J end lost 6 bases, and 12 bases lay between the germline ends. The CDR3 is 13 amino acids.

This clone showed up just once. The chain has TRBV7-3 and TRBJ2-5; 11 nucleotides agree with TRBD2. V lost 5 bases, J lost 3 bases, and 2 bases stayed unmatched. This CDR3 contains 14 residues. The V gene's germline CDR1 is SGHTA and CDR2 FQGTGA. CDR3 DNA: TGTGCCAGCAGCCCGGGACTAGCGGAAGAGACCCAGTACTTC. This encodes CASSPGLAEETQYF.

The V gene is TRBV27, the J gene TRBJ1-4, with D perhaps TRBD1 (6 bases). CDR3 length: 12 amino acids. Germline V lookup: CDR1 MNHEY, CDR2 SMNVEV (reference sequence). V lost 6 bases and J lost 14, with 16 bases in between. The CDR3 protein is CASRKQQGVLFF. CDR3 bases: TGTGCCAGCAGGAAACAACAGGGTGTGCTGTTTTTT. Based on the CDR3 plus reference TRBV27 and TRBJ1-4, the full variable domain is EAQVTQNPRYLITVTGKKLTVTCSQNMNHEYMSWYRQDPGLGLRQIYYSMNVEVTDKGDVPEGYKVSRKEKRNFPLILESPSPNQTSLYFCASRKQQGVLFFGSGTQLSVL.

This rearrangement joins TRBV5-1 to TRBJ2-2; D call uncertain. The CDR3 totals 14 residues. V lost 0 bases and J lost 5, with 8 bases in between. Germline CDR1 SGHRS, CDR2 YFSETQ. This CDR3 reads CASSLGWDTGELFF. Written as DNA, the CDR3 is TGCGCCAGCAGCTTGGGCTGGGATACCGGGGAGCTGTTTTTT.

This clone was recorded once. The chain employs TRBV6-5 and TRBJ1-1; D is perhaps TRBD1 (6 bases). There are 13 residues in the CDR3. Germline CDR1 and CDR2: MNHEY and SVGAGI. Deletions cut 7 bases from V and 5 bases from J, with 14 bases between. The DNA for the CDR3 is TGTGCCAGCATCCGGAAGGGGGTTACTGAAGCTTTCTTT. Residues: CASIRKGVTEAFF.

V and J are TRBV6-5 and TRBJ1-5, with 11 nucleotides matching TRBD1. The junction had 4 bases not matched to a gene; V was cut back by 2 bases and J by 7 bases. Germline-derived CDR1 and CDR2 are MNHEY and SVGAGI. The CDR3 covers 15 residues. CDR3 amino acids: CASSYDGTGGQPQHF. CDR3 nucleotide sequence: TGTGCCAGCAGTTACGACGGGACAGGGGGACAGCCCCAGCATTTT.

V gene TRBV10-3 combines with J gene TRBJ2-5; 8 positions agree with TRBD1. Germline CDR1 is ENHRY and CDR2 is SYGVKD. The CDR3 loop spans 15 amino acids. V lost 3 bases and J lost 1; bases outside the gene matches: 4. The CDR3 sequence is CAISDPGQGQETQYF. DNA for the CDR3: TGTGCCATCAGTGATCCCGGACAGGGCCAAGAGACCCAGTACTTC.

This clone was detected a few times. The chain uses TRBV5-6 and TRBJ1-2, with 8 bases identical to TRBD1. In germline, CDR1 is SGHDT, CDR2 YYEEEE. Unmatched junction bases numbered 7, after V lost 7 bases and J lost 2 bases. The CDR3 has 14 residues. The CDR3 nucleotides are TGTGCCAGCGGAAACAGGGGGTCCAACTATGGCTACACCTTC. It specifies CASGNRGSNYGYTF.

The CDR3 loop reads CASSLRGGDRAYEQYF. The CDR3 DNA reads as TGTGCCAGCAGCTTAAGGGGCGGGGACAGGGCCTACGAGCAGTACTTC. The chain combines TRBV7-8 with TRBJ2-7; 9 nucleotides line up with TRBD1. Germline V gives CDR1 SGHVS, CDR2 FQNEAQ. This CDR3 spans 16 amino acids. V lost 2 bases and J lost 2; bases outside the gene matches: 7. Supplemented by reference TRBV7-8 and TRBJ2-7, the full variable domain reads GAGVSQSPRYKVAKRGQDVALRCDPISGHVSLFWYQQALGQGPEFLTYFQNEAQLDKSGLPSDRFFAERPEGSVSTLKIQRTQQEDSAVYLCASSLRGGDRAYEQYFGPGTRLTVT.

The rearrangement uses TRBV13 and TRBJ1-2; no clear D. V was trimmed by 2 bases and J by 4 bases, leaving 14 bases between them. The V gene's germline CDR1 is PRHDT and CDR2 FYEKMQ (reference sequence). This CDR3 region has 15 residues. The DNA of the CDR3 is TGTGCCAGCAGCTTAAACGGGCGCTCTTCCTATGGCTACACCTTC. This codes for CASSLNGRSSYGYTF.

This clone was counted once. The rearrangement joins TRBV19 to TRBJ1-1; unclear D gene. This CDR3 has 12 amino acids. Germline V gene data show CDR1 as LNHDA and CDR2 as SQIVND (reference sequence). Trimming took 6 bases from V and 0 from J, leaving 5 bases between them. The CDR3 sequence is CASSGLNTEAFF. CDR3 DNA: TGTGCCAGTAGCGGTTTGAACACTGAAGCTTTCTTT.

The chain couples TRBV7-8 to TRBJ1-2; 7 bases agree with TRBD1. Germline V gene data show CDR1 as SGHVS and CDR2 as FQNEAQ. V lost 2 bases to trimming and J lost 2 bases; unmatched junction nucleotides: 8. This CDR3 is 16 amino acids long. CDR3 loop: CASSLLPQGGNYGYTF. CDR3 sequence (DNA): TGTGCCAGCAGCTTACTCCCGCAGGGGGGGAACTATGGCTACACCTTC.

The J gene is TRBJ2-2, the V gene TRBV29-1, with 8 bases matching TRBD2. Germline V gives CDR1 SQVTM, CDR2 ANQGSEA. The CDR3 runs 16 residues. Unmatched junction bases numbered 13, after V lost 7 bases and J lost 3 bases. The chain's CDR3 is CSAWGNPGLDTGELFF. The CDR3 DNA follows: TGCAGCGCCTGGGGCAATCCGGGACTAGACACCGGGGAGCTGTTTTTT.

This rearrangement joins TRBV11-2 to TRBJ1-2; 7 bases agree with TRBD1. The V gene end was trimmed by 1 base and the J gene end by 8 bases; junction bases not matched to a gene: 4. The CDR3 contains 13 residues. Germline V gene lookup returns CDR1 SGHAT and CDR2 FQNNGV. The CDR3 DNA sequence: TGTGCCAGCAGCTTAGGCAGGGGGGCCGGCTACACCTTC. Its translation: CASSLGRGAGYTF. The full variable domain, rest sourced from reference TRBV11-2 and TRBJ1-2, is EAGVAQSPRYKIIEKRQSVAFWCNPISGHATLYWYQQILGQGPKLLIQFQNNGVVDDSQLPKDRFSAERLKGVDSTLKIQPAKLEDSAVYLCASSLGRGAGYTFGSGTRLTVV.

The genes are TRBV7-9 and TRBJ2-3; D is perhaps TRBD1 (5 bases). The germline CDR1 and CDR2 sequences are SEHNR and FQNEAQ (reference sequence). The V end was cut by 1 base, the J end by 2 bases, with 10 bases between. The CDR3 has 15 residues. The CDR3 DNA reads TGTGCCAGCAGCTTAGAAGGGGCCCTCACAGATACGCAGTATTTT. Its translation: CASSLEGALTDTQYF. The whole variable domain, remainder taken from reference TRBV7-9 and TRBJ2-3, is DTGVSQNPRHKITKRGQNVTFRCDPISEHNRLYWYRQTLGQGPEFLTYFQNEAQLEKSRLLSDRFSAERPKGSFSTLEIQRTEQGDSAMYLCASSLEGALTDTQYFGPGTRLTVL.

This clone was seen just once. The chain is built from TRBV5-1 and TRBJ1-2, with 8 bases identical to TRBD1. The V gene end was trimmed by 3 bases and the J gene end by 3 bases; junction bases not matched to a gene: 7. Germline lookup yields CDR1 SGHRS and CDR2 YFSETQ. The CDR3 runs to 15 residues. The chain's CDR3 is CASSWLPDRDYGYTF. The CDR3 DNA sequence: TGCGCCAGCAGCTGGCTACCGGACAGGGACTATGGCTACACCTTC.

This clone has a count of ten or more. The rearrangement links TRBV6-5 to TRBJ1-3, with a weak D call TRBD1 (6 bases). CDR3 length equals 14 residues. Germline V gives CDR1 MNHEY, CDR2 SVGAGI. V was clipped by 4 bases and J by 7 bases, with 14 bases between them. CDR3 region: CASSLSRGSNTIYF. The CDR3 nucleotides are TGTGCCAGCAGTTTATCCAGGGGCTCCAACACCATATATTTT.